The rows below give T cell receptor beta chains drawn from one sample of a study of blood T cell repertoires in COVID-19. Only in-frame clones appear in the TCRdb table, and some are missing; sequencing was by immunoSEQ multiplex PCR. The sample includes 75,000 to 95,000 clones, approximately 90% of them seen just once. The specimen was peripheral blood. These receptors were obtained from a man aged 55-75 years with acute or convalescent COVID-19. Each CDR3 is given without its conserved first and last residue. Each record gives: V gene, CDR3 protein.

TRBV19,ASSSGQGASNQPQH
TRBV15,ATSRGNSGGAETQY
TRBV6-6,ASSYMVRGTDTQY
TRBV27,ASSPTGGGSSPLH
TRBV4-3,ASSQGGRVSGNTIY
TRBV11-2,ASRKSTGTSTDTQY
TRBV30,AWTNWNEQF
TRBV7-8,ASSLISGANQGNEQF
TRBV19,ASRTGIPNEKLF
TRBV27,ASTWTLTPNTGELF
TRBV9,ASSAQHGTGVGEQY
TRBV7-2,ASSLKGTGGVKSHEQY
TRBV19,ASSTRQNSPLH
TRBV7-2,ASSLGGTTLNEQF
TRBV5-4,ASTLTSGGSDTQY
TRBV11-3,ASSLGPVAGELF
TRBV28,ASSLKTWTGNYGYT
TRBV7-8,ASSLMRGPYNEQF
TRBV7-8,ASSLTGGRGNTEAF
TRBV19,ASSNQGLGNEKLF
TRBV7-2,ASSLGTRQGAFGYT
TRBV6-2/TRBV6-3,ASSNGDRQDGYT
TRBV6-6,ASRDRGRSTEAF
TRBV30,AWSVAGGVDTQY
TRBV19,ASSIVAGDRGRGGAF
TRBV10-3,AISEPRDRVGKLF
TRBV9,ASSQQGDQPQH
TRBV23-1,ASSQSEGAGDTQY
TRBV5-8,ASSSTGDNQPQH
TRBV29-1,SVGQGFMNTEAF
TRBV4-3,ASSQAGGHEVEQF
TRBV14,ASSQGRLGQRANYGYT
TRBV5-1,ASSLAGGNYEQY
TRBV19,ASSPALRRGVSFNEQF
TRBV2,ASREDRQGSQPQH
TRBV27,ASSIVGGDTGELF
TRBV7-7,ASSLEGQGSGELF
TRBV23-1,ASSQWTSGPQETQY
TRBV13,ASSLEQGLNEQF
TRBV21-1,ASSKKARVSEKLF
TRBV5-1,ASSLAGTSGVTDTQY
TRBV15,ATSSREKLDGAYNEQF
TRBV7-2,ASSPQTGAGNTIY
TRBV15,ATSRVPGGSYEQY
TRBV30,AWSVGQLNQPQH
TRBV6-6,ASTRGGTYTDTQY
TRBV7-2,ASTPGGSYGYT
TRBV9,ASSRGNTEAF
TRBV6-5,ASSYSAGRGYT
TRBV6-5,ASRTGTGNGYT
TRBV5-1,ASSNGGNPGELF
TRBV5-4,ASSVRGGNQPQH